This T cell receptor beta chain comes out of a study of shared clonotypes between healthy human individuals (dated by TCRdb to the early 2020s). Regarding the study in general: The cohort comprised a couple of women and a few men aged 18 to 49 years. For each donor, CD4 naive and CD4 memory were each given three plates, CD8 naive was given two plates, and CD8 memory was given one plate. To estimate repertoire size and how much clonotype sharing occurs between individuals, the study deeply sequenced the blood TCR repertoires of several healthy adults. Different laboratories and diverse techniques were used to prepare libraries and sequence TCR repertoires, to increase sequencing depth and limit assay-specific biases. Per donor, leukapheresis produced somewhere between about 0.94 and 9.5 billion PBMCs. General study outcomes and caveats: Pairwise subsampling led to the expectation that sequencing depth would affect the degree of clonotype sharing among donors. Sampling was limited to blood, and TCR repertoires in tissue likely differ from TCR repertoires in blood. Incomplete sequencing was indicated by rarefaction of sorted-subset datasets, despite the large sequencing depth. The small number of donors limited the genetic and exposure-history diversity represented. Higher generation probabilities were observed for clonotypes shared by all four sorted-subset donors than for non-shared clonotypes. When a handful of donors were compared, the shared fraction of clonotypes was about 5.2% for naive CD4, approximately 3.5% for naive CD8, 2% to 2.5% for memory CD4, and 0.35% to 0.4% for memory CD8. Naive subsets generally had larger estimated clonotype richness than memory subsets did.

For the CD8 naive samples, CD45RO-negative cells were positively selected for CCR7, yielding a CD45RA+CCR7+ population from which TemRA cells were excluded. Healthy HIV-negative adults with no recently reported acute infections or vaccinations were included as donors. Every donor was a Caucasian adult residing in Nashville, Tennessee, USA. After blood collection by leukapheresis, PBMCs were isolated using Ficoll-Histopaque density gradient centrifugation and then cryopreserved in the vapor phase of liquid nitrogen. Analytical flow cytometry was used to check the purity and quantity of every magnetically sorted T cell population. From each sorted fraction, genomic DNA was isolated and quantified by UV absorbance on a Nanodrop 2000c. Using the deep immunoSEQ assay, TCR CDR3 regions were amplified from genomic DNA by multiplex PCR. Extracted genomic DNA from each cell subset was distributed evenly across all wells of several immunoSEQ 96-well plates, and each plate was treated as a replicate. Each replicate PCR for sorted subsets received roughly 200 ng genomic DNA, equal to tens of thousands of T cell genomes. Purified libraries were quantified with a Qubit 3.0 fluorometer, sized on a Bioanalyzer 2100, and re-quantified with the KAPA Library Quantification kit. Every immunoSEQ 96-well plate was sequenced on a dedicated single-read 150-cycle Illumina NextSeq 550 flow cell. The authors' analysis ran thus. Because only junctional sequences without quality scores were contained in the immunoSEQ output, filtering matching that applied to full-length reads could not be performed. Sequences were annotated with PyIR, a Python wrapper for IgBLAST v1.9, and V/J genes and CDR3 were assigned using IMGT germline references. Reads with weak V/J assignments (E-value above 1e-6), missing CDR3, stop codons, out-of-frame junctions, or ambiguous translated residues were removed. A V3J clonotype was defined by an identical inferred V gene, J gene, and CDR3 amino acid sequence. The percentage overlap between two repertoires was calculated by dividing the number of shared unique clonotypes by the size of the smaller repertoire. RTK rarefaction, the Chao1 estimator, and Recon v2.1 estimates of unobserved clonotypes were used to assess repertoire richness. Generation probabilities were computed with OLGA for all TCRbeta clonotypes obtained by the gDNA method from several donors. Held by TCRdb, this immuneACCESS table contains in-frame sequences only and omits some clones. Under half of the omission traces to an unresolved V gene where checked; the cause of the rest is unknown. V and J calls and clone size follow that table, whereas D and trimming were derived from the DNA. For this sample the table gives under 2,000,000 clones, of which about 95% were detected only once. The ten largest clonotypes hold less than 1.5% of the sample.

For CDR1 and CDR2, the germline V gene (reference sequence) lists SEHNR and FQNEAQ. The CDR3 covers 12 residues, taking in both the cysteine and the phenylalanine. The only DNA kept is the CDR3, 36 bases in frame from the first base. The junction shows trimming of 5 bases on V and 4 bases on J, and the gene matches do not reach 0 bases of it. This clone was seen once. Its antigen is still unknown. Base quality data are lacking; no much larger clone is found one base away. The sample carries other DNA sequences with the same CDR3. The TCR sequence derives from a man between 18 and 35 years old in good health. Sequences were obtained from naive CD8+ T cells sorted from blood. The sample's cell subset or site label, decoded: CD45RA+CCR7+. The sequence is built from TRBV7-9 and TRBJ2-7; TRBD1 lines up with 9 middle nucleotides. The CDR3 protein sequence reads: CASSGTGYEQYF. The DNA sequence is as follows: TGTGCCAGCAGCGGGACAGGGTACGAGCAGTACTTC.